The next 15 T cell receptor beta chains were all read from a single sample in a study of cytomegalovirus exposure and HLA in healthy donors. The protocol was immunoSEQ multiplex PCR, while the TCRdb copy is restricted to in-frame clones and leaves out a portion. The sample lists about 130,000 clones, approximately 89% occurring once. The sequenced sample consisted of PBMCs. The receptors derive from a young woman in good health and CMV-seronegative.

The rearrangement joins TRBV10-1 to TRBJ1-1; D not resolved. Trimming took off 4 bases at V and 4 bases at J, with 10 bases between the two ends. This CDR3 has 13 residues. Germline values: CDR1 WNHNN, CDR2 SYGVQD (reference sequence). The CDR3 DNA reads as TGCGCCAGCAGTGCCGGGGTAGGCACTGAAGCTTTCTTT. Its protein product is CASSAGVGTEAFF.

The chain joins TRBV9 to TRBJ1-2; 8 bases fit TRBD1. This CDR3 is built from 16 residues. The germline V gene has CDR1 SGDLS and CDR2 YYNGEE. V lost 0 bases, J lost 1 base, and 5 bases stayed unmatched. The CDR3 region has the DNA TGTGCCAGCAGCGTAGCCGGGACAGGATATAACTATGGCTACACCTTC. Protein product: CASSVAGTGYNYGYTF.

The chain is built from TRBV5-4 and TRBJ1-4; weak D call: TRBD1 (5 bases). Per germline, CDR1 SGHNT and CDR2 YYREEE (reference sequence). The germline V and J ends were trimmed by 2 bases and 5 bases, with 13 bases remaining between them. CDR3 size: 15 residues. Here the CDR3 DNA reads TGTGCCAGCAGCTTTTCGGGGGGGAGGAATGAAAAACTGTTTTTT. Translating gives CASSFSGGRNEKLFF. Using reference TRBV5-4 and TRBJ1-4 for the parts outside the CDR3, the full variable domain is ETGVTQSPTHLIKTRGQQVTLRCSSQSGHNTVSWYQQALGQGPQFIFQYYREEENGRGNFPPRFSGLQFPNYSSELNVNALELDDSALYLCASSFSGGRNEKLFFGSGTQLSVL.

The chain uses TRBV2 and TRBJ2-5; D is unclear. Trimming removed 8 bases from V and 3 bases from J, with 16 bases in between. This CDR3 has 14 residues. CDR1 and CDR2 from the germline V gene are SNHLY and FYNNEI. The CDR3 protein is CASLLGPFEETQYF. The DNA of the CDR3 is TGTGCCAGCCTTTTGGGCCCATTCGAAGAGACCCAGTACTTC.

This sequence joins TRBV11-2 and TRBJ2-7; tentative D call: TRBD2 (6 bases). Trimming pared 0 bases from V and 1 base from J, leaving 13 bases between. Germline V gene lookup returns CDR1 SGHAT and CDR2 FQNNGV. CDR3 length: 16 residues. In DNA, the CDR3 is TGTGCCAGCAGCTTAGATCCCCTCCGGGAGTCCTACGAGCAGTACTTC. Protein product: CASSLDPLRESYEQYF.

V and J are TRBV19 and TRBJ1-5; D is undetermined. Trimming cost V 10 bases and J 0 bases, with 25 bases left between them. Looked up from germline, CDR1 is LNHDA and CDR2 is SQIVND (reference sequence). The CDR3 has 18 amino acids. The CDR3 protein is CATHSFPPGRPSNQPQHF. The CDR3 nucleotides read TGTGCCACTCATAGTTTCCCCCCCGGGAGGCCTAGCAATCAGCCCCAGCATTTT.

The V call is TRBV5-1, the J call TRBJ1-5; D perhaps matches TRBD1 (6 bases). The germline CDR1 and CDR2 sequences are SGHRS and YFSETQ. Between the trimmed V and J ends, which lost 0 bases and 4 bases, there was a span of 14 bases. This CDR3 region has 16 residues. The DNA of the CDR3 is TGCGCCAGCAGCTTGGATCAGGGGTTAGTAAATCAGCCCCAGCATTTT. As protein: CASSLDQGLVNQPQHF.

V gene TRBV5-1 combines with J gene TRBJ1-2; 12 bases are shared with TRBD1. CDR3 size: 14 residues. J gave up 7 bases and V 3 bases, and 4 bases lay outside the gene matches. CDR1 and CDR2 from the germline V gene are SGHRS and YFSETQ. In DNA, the CDR3 is TGCGCCAGCAGCTGGGGACAGGGGGCGGCTGGCTACACCTTC. This translates into CASSWGQGAAGYTF.

The rearrangement uses TRBV6-6 and TRBJ1-5, with TRBD1 matching 7 bases. V lost 6 bases to trimming and J lost 7 bases; unmatched junction nucleotides: 9. Germline CDR1 and CDR2: MNHNY and SVGAGI (reference sequence). CDR3 length: 14 amino acids. The CDR3 nucleotides read TGTGCCAGCAGCCCAGGGACAGCAATACAGCCCCAGCATTTT. Its translation is CASSPGTAIQPQHF.

The chain has TRBV19 and TRBJ2-3; 12 bases are a match to TRBD1. Germline V lookup: CDR1 LNHDA, CDR2 SQIVND (reference sequence). J was trimmed by 7 bases and V by 3 bases; bases with no gene match: 2. The length of the CDR3 is 14 residues. The CDR3 bases are TGTGCCAGTAGTATCGGGACAGGGGGCTATACGCAGTATTTT. Its translation is CASSIGTGGYTQYF.

The V and J genes are TRBV2 and TRBJ1-6, with D possibly matching TRBD1 (6 bases). CDR1 and CDR2 from the germline V gene are SNHLY and FYNNEI. V gave up 4 bases and J gave up 0 bases, with 16 bases separating them. This CDR3 spans 18 amino acids. CDR3 sequence (DNA): TGTGCCAGCAGTGGTAAACAGGGATCGAGCTCCTATAATTCACCCCTCCACTTT. The encoded protein is CASSGKQGSSSYNSPLHF.

V and J are TRBV7-6 and TRBJ2-5; 12 nucleotides line up with TRBD2. The CDR3 sequence is 18 residues long. Germline V lookup: CDR1 SGHVS, CDR2 FNYEAQ. Trimming at V came to 2 bases and at J to 2 bases, leaving 9 bases not matched to a gene. The CDR3 region is CASSLLTSGGDVQETQYF. The CDR3 DNA sequence: TGTGCCAGCAGCTTATTGACTAGCGGGGGAGACGTGCAAGAGACCCAGTACTTC.

The chain has TRBV28 and TRBJ2-7, with 7 nucleotides matching TRBD1. The CDR3 is 13 amino acids. CDR1 and CDR2 from the germline V gene are MDHEN and SYDVKM. The ends lost 5 bases at V and 6 bases at J; junction bases unmatched: 7. The CDR3 sequence: CASSPSHRGEQYF. In DNA, the CDR3 is TGTGCCAGCAGTCCCTCTCACAGGGGCGAGCAGTACTTC. Using reference TRBV28 and TRBJ2-7 for the parts outside the CDR3, the full variable domain is DVKVTQSSRYLVKRTGEKVFLECVQDMDHENMFWYRQDPGLGLRLIYFSYDVKMKEKGDIPEGYSVSREKKERFSLILESASTNQTSMYLCASSPSHRGEQYFGPGTRLTVT.

The rearrangement links TRBV14 to TRBJ2-7, with TRBD1 matching 7 bases. The CDR3 sequence is 13 residues long. The V segment lost 6 bases and the J segment 6 bases; nucleotides outside the gene matches: 8. Germline V gene lookup returns CDR1 SGHDN and CDR2 FVKESK. The CDR3 sequence is CASRTSQGVEQYF. In DNA, the CDR3 is TGTGCCAGCAGAACAAGCCAGGGGGTCGAGCAGTACTTC.

This clone has more than one count but fewer than ten. The chain recombines TRBV15 with TRBJ2-7, with 8 bases that match TRBD1. CDR1 is LNHNV, CDR2 YYDKDF, per germline (reference sequence). CDR3 size: 16 residues. J was trimmed by 6 bases and V by 3 bases; bases with no gene match: 13. CDR3 protein: CATSRNAGTGLVEQYF. The CDR3 region has the DNA TGTGCCACCAGCAGGAACGCCGGGACAGGCCTGGTCGAGCAGTACTTC. Variable domain in full (rest from reference TRBV15 and TRBJ2-7): DAMVIQNPRYQVTQFGKPVTLSCSQTLNHNVMYWYQQKSSQAPKLLFHYYDKDFNNEADTPDNFQSRRPNTSFCFLDIRSPGLGDTAMYLCATSRNAGTGLVEQYFGPGTRLTVT.